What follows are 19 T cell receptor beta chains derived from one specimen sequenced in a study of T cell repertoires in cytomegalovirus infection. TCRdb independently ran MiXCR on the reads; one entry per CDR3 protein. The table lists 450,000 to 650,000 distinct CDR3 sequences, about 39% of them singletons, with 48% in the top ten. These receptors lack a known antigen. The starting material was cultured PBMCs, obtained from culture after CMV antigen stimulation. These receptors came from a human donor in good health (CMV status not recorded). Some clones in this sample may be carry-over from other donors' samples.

The DNA of the CDR3 is TGCGCCAGCAGTCCCAATCTGGGGACAGGGAGCTACGAGCAGTACTTC. Its protein product is CASSPNLGTGSYEQYF. This rearrangement joins TRBV4-1 to TRBJ2-7; 9 bases line up with TRBD1. Germline V gene lookup returns CDR1 MGHRA and CDR2 YSYEKL. This CDR3 comprises 16 residues. With V trimmed by 6 bases and J by 3 bases, 12 bases remained unmatched.

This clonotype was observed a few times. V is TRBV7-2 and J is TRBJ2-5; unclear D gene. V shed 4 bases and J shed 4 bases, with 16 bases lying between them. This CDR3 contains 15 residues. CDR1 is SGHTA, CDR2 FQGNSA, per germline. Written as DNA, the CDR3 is TGTGCCAGCAGCTCAAACGGGCTCTCTGGAGAGACCCAGTACTTC. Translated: CASSSNGLSGETQYF.

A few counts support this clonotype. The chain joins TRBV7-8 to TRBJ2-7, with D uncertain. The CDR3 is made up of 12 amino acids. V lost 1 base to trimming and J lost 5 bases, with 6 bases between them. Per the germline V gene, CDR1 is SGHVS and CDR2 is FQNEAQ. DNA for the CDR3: TGTGCCAGCAGCTTAGTCGTCCACGAGCAGTACTTC. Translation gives CASSLVVHEQYF. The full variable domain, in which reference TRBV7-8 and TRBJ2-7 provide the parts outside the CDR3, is GAGVSQSPRYKVAKRGQDVALRCDPISGHVSLFWYQQALGQGPEFLTYFQNEAQLDKSGLPSDRFFAERPEGSVSTLKIQRTQQEDSAVYLCASSLVVHEQYFGPGTRLTVT.

CDR3 in DNA: TGTGCCAGCAGCTTAGTGGCGGGCGGGACCGGGGTTGAAAAACTGTTTTTT. Translated: CASSLVAGGTGVEKLFF. V is TRBV7-8 and J is TRBJ1-4; D is perhaps TRBD1 (5 bases). CDR3 length: 17 amino acids. V dropped 1 base and J dropped 7 bases, with 19 bases sitting between them. The germline CDR1 and CDR2 sequences are SGHVS and FQNEAQ.

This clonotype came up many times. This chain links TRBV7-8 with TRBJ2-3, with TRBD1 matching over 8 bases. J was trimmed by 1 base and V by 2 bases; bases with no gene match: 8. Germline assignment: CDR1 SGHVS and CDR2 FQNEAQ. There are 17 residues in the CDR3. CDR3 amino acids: CASSLRQGAMGTDTQYF. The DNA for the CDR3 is TGTGCCAGCAGCTTAAGGCAGGGGGCGATGGGCACAGATACGCAGTATTTT.

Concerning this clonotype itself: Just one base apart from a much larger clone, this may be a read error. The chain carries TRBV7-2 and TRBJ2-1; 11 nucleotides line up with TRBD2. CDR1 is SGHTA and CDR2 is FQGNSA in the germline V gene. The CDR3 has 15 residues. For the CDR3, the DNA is TGTGGCAGCAGCTTAGCGGGGGGGGTTTACAATGAGCAGTTCTTC. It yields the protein CGSSLAGGVYNEQFF. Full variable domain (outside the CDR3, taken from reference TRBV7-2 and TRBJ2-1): GAGVSQSPSNKVTEKGKDVELRCDPISGHTALYWYRQSLGQGLEFLIYFQGNSAPDKSGLPSDRFSAERTGGSVSTLTIQRTQQEDSAVYLCGSSLAGGVYNEQFFGPGTRLTVL.

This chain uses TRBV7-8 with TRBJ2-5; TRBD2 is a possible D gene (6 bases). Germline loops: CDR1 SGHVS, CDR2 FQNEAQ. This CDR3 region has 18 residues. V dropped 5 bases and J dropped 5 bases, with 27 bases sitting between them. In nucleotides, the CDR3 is TGTGCCAGCAGCGCGGCGTCGCCCCTGATAGCGGTGGGGGAGACCCAGTACTTC. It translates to CASSAASPLIAVGETQYF.

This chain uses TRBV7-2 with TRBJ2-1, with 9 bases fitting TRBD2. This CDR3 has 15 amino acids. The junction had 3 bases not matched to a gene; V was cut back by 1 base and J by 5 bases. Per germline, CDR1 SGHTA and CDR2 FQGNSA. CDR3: CASSLVASGDNEQFF. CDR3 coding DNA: TGTGCCAGCAGCTTAGTTGCTAGCGGGGACAATGAGCAGTTCTTC.

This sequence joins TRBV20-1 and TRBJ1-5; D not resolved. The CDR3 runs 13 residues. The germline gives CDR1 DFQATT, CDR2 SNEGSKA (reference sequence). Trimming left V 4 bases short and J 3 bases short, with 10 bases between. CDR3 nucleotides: TGCAGTGCTATTTCGAGCACCAATCAGCCCCAGCATTTT. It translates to CSAISSTNQPQHF.

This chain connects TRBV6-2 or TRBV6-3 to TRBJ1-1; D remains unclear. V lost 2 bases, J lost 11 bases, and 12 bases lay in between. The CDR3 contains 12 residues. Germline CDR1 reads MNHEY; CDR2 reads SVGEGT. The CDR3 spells CASSYNIRRAFF. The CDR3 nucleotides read TGTGCCAGCAGTTACAACATCCGACGGGCTTTCTTT.

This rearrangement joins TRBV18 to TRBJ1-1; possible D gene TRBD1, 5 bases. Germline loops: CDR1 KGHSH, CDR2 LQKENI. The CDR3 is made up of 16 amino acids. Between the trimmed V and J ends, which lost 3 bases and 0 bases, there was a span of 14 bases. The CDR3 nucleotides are TGTGCCAGCTCACCTAGTGGGGGTACCATGAACACTGAAGCTTTCTTT. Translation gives CASSPSGGTMNTEAFF.

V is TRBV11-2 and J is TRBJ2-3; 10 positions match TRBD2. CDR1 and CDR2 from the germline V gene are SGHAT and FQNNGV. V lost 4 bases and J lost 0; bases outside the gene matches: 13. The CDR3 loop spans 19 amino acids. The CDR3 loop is CASSSRKTFSGRSTDTQYF. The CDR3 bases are TGTGCCAGCAGCTCTAGGAAGACCTTTAGCGGGAGGAGCACAGATACGCAGTATTTT.

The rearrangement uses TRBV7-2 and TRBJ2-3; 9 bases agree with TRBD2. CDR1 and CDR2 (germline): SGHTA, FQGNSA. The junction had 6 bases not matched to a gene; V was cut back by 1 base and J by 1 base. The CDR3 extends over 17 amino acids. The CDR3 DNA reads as TGTGCCAGCAGCTTAGGGGCTAGCGGGACGGGCACAGATACGCAGTATTTT. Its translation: CASSLGASGTGTDTQYF.

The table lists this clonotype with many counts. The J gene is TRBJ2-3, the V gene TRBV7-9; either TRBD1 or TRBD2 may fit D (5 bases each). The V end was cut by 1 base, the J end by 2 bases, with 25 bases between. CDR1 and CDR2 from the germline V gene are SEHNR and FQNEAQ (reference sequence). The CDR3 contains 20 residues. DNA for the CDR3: TGTGCCAGCAGCTTAGTAGTGACATTTTCGAGGGGAGTTTCCACAGATACGCAGTATTTT. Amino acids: CASSLVVTFSRGVSTDTQYF.

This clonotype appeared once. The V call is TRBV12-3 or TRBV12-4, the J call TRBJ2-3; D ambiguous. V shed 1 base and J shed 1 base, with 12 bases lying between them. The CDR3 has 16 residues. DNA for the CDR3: TGTGCCAGCAGTTTAGGGACCCCGAAGGGCACAGATACGCAGTATTTT. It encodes CASSLGTPKGTDTQYF.

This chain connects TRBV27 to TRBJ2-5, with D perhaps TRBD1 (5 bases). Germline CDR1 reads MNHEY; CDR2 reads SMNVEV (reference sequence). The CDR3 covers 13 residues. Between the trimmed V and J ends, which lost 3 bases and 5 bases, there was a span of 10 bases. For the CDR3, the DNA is TGTGCCAGCAGTTTCCGACCAGGGGAGACCCAGTACTTC. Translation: CASSFRPGETQYF.

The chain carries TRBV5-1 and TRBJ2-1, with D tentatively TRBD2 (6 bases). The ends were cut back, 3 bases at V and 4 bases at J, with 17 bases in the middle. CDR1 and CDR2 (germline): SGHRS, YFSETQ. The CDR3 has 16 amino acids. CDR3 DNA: TGCGCCAGCAGCTACCTCCGGGGCCGGGGGTACAATGAGCAGTTCTTC. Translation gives CASSYLRGRGYNEQFF.

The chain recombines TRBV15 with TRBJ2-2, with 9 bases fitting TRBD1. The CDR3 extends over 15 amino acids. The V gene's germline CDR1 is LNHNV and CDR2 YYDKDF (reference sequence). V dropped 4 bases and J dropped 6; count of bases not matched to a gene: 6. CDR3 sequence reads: CATSTWDRAPGELFF. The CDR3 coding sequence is TGTGCCACCAGCACCTGGGACAGGGCTCCCGGGGAGCTGTTTTTT.

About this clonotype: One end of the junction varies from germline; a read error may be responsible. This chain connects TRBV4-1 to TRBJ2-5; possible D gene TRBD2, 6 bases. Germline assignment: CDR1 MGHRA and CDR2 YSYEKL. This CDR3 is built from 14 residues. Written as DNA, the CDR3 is TGTGCCAGCAGCCCCTCTTGGGGGGAAGAGACCCAGTACTTC. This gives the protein CASSPSWGEETQYF.